A single sample is the source of the 26 T cell receptor beta chains below, sequenced in a study of T-cell reconstitution after alpha-beta-depleted transplantation in children. Unique molecular identifiers were used in preparing the TCRbeta library. MiXCR, applied by TCRdb to the PCR reads, yields one record per CDR3 protein. This table holds 180,000 or so distinct CDR3 sequences, 5% to 7.5% found once. Sequences were derived from PBMCs, sampled before TCRalphabeta/CD19-depleted stem cell transplant. The origin of the receptors is a girl in the first two years of life with combined immunodeficiency, due to receive a stem cell transplant.

This clonotype was seen a handful of times. This sequence joins TRBV7-6 and TRBJ2-6; TRBD1 matches 7 bases. Germline V gives CDR1 SGHVS, CDR2 FNYEAQ. J gave up 0 bases and V 1 base, and 6 bases lay outside the gene matches. The CDR3 extends over 18 amino acids. The DNA of the CDR3 is TGTGCCAGCAGCTTAGAGGCGGACAGGTTCTCTGGGGCCAACGTCCTGACTTTC. Amino acid sequence: CASSLEADRFSGANVLTF.

This clonotype was detected ten times or more. The rearrangement links TRBV20-1 to TRBJ1-1, with D possibly being TRBD1 (5 bases). The CDR3 spans 16 residues. Trimming removed 0 bases from V and 5 bases from J, with 19 bases in between. CDR1 DFQATT and CDR2 SNEGSKA come from the germline V gene (reference sequence). CDR3 coding DNA: TGCAGTGCTAGAGACGTGGTTCGGGGCCTAAGGACTGAAGCTTTCTTT. Translating gives CSARDVVRGLRTEAFF.

This clonotype was seen repeatedly, ten times or more. V is TRBV5-6 and J is TRBJ2-5, with D possibly being TRBD1 or TRBD2 (6 bases each). Trimming removed 3 bases from V and 5 bases from J, with 14 bases in between. Germline V gives CDR1 SGHDT, CDR2 YYEEEE. This CDR3 is built from 14 residues. The CDR3 region is CASSWGDKRETQYF. CDR3 DNA: TGTGCCAGCAGCTGGGGGGACAAGCGTGAGACCCAGTACTTC.

This chain joins TRBV7-2 and TRBJ2-1; 7 bases align to TRBD2. CDR3 size: 16 residues. V was clipped by 5 bases and J by 3 bases; unmatched bases: 10. Germline V gene sequence: CDR1 SGHTA, CDR2 FQGNSA. The CDR3 is CASSNPGLPFYNEQFF. Written as DNA, the CDR3 is TGTGCCAGCAGCAACCCGGGACTACCTTTCTACAATGAGCAGTTCTTC.

This clonotype occurred many times. J is TRBJ2-2 and V is TRBV28; D is undetermined. V dropped 4 bases and J dropped 9 bases, with 9 bases sitting between them. This CDR3 is built from 12 residues. Germline values: CDR1 MDHEN, CDR2 SYDVKM. CDR3 nucleotide sequence: TGTGCCAGCAGTTCTCTCCGCTGGGAGCTGTTTTTT. Protein product: CASSSLRWELFF.

This clonotype was seen ten or more times. The gene calls are TRBV28 and TRBJ2-3; TRBD2 aligns across 8 bases. V lost 8 bases and J lost 2; bases outside the gene matches: 9. Germline CDR1 and CDR2: MDHEN and SYDVKM. The CDR3 loop spans 15 amino acids. The CDR3 sequence: CASGNSGAYTDTQYF. As DNA, the CDR3 is TGTGCCAGCGGGAATAGCGGGGCCTACACAGATACGCAGTATTTT. The full variable domain, with the rest looked up from reference TRBV28 and TRBJ2-3, is DVKVTQSSRYLVKRTGEKVFLECVQDMDHENMFWYRQDPGLGLRLIYFSYDVKMKEKGDIPEGYSVSREKKERFSLILESASTNQTSMYLCASGNSGAYTDTQYFGPGTRLTVL.

This clonotype was observed many times. The genes are TRBV7-9 and TRBJ2-1; D unresolved. Germline V gives CDR1 SEHNR, CDR2 FQNEAQ (reference sequence). CDR3 length: 11 residues. The V gene lost 7 bases and the J gene lost 6 bases, with 7 bases spanning the gap. This CDR3 is CASTSGNEQFF. The CDR3 DNA follows: TGTGCCAGCACCTCAGGCAATGAGCAGTTCTTC.

About this clonotype: This may be a read error: a much more frequent sequence differs by one nucleotide. As the CDR3 is not closed by the conserved phenylalanine or tryptophan, this likely results from a read error. The chain uses TRBV3-1 and TRBJ2-1; D not certain. V was clipped by 2 bases and J by 6 bases, with 8 bases between them. Germline CDR1 is LGHDT and CDR2 is YNNKEL (reference sequence). The CDR3 runs to 13 residues. The DNA for the CDR3 is TGTGCCAGCAGCCAACTACGGATCAATGAGCAGTTCGTC. Translating it yields CASSQLRINEQFV.

This clonotype appeared many times. V is TRBV6-1 and J is TRBJ2-7, with D uncertain. Germline loops: CDR1 MNHNS, CDR2 SASEGT. The CDR3 is made up of 14 amino acids. V lost 6 bases and J lost 1, with 13 bases in between. CDR3 sequence: CASSQRRESYEQYF. The DNA for the CDR3 is TGTGCCAGCAGCCAACGAAGGGAATCCTACGAGCAGTACTTC.

This clonotype was counted many times. CDR3 sequence (DNA): TGCAGGTGCTCCGGGGGCGAGAACACTGAAGCTTTCTTT. It translates to CRCSGGENTEAFF. The V call is TRBV20-1, the J call TRBJ1-1; maybe TRBD1 (6 bases). Germline V gene sequence: CDR1 DFQATT, CDR2 SNEGSKA (reference sequence). This CDR3 spans 13 amino acids.

J is TRBJ1-2 and V is TRBV11-2, with 11 bases that match TRBD1. Germline assignment: CDR1 SGHAT and CDR2 FQNNGV. CDR3 size: 15 residues. Trimming at V came to 1 base and at J to 7 bases, leaving 5 bases not matched to a gene. The CDR3, as DNA: TGTGCCAGCAGCTTAGGGACAGGGGGCGGTTTTGGCTACACCTTC. It codes for CASSLGTGGGFGYTF.

Comments on this clonotype: This may be a read error: a much more frequent sequence differs by one nucleotide. This chain connects TRBV19 to TRBJ2-1; the match to TRBD2 covers 7 bases. V dropped 10 bases and J dropped 9; count of bases not matched to a gene: 9. CDR1 and CDR2 (germline): LNHDA, SQIVND (reference sequence). The CDR3 runs to 12 residues. CDR3 amino acids: CATRGGPVEQFF. CDR3 in DNA: TGTGCCACGCGGGGAGGGCCCGTTGAGCAGTTCTTC.

This clonotype was seen repeatedly, ten times or more. The gene calls are TRBV13 and TRBJ2-2; 7 bases match TRBD2. Trimming took 5 bases from V and 5 from J; bases not matched to a gene: 11. The CDR3 loop spans 16 amino acids. Germline-derived CDR1 and CDR2 are PRHDT and FYEKMQ (reference sequence). CDR3 nucleotides: TGTGCCAGCAGCCGTCTAGCGGAGGGGTTAACCGGGGAGCTGTTTTTT. It is translated as CASSRLAEGLTGELFF.

This clonotype was observed a handful of times. V and J are TRBV7-6 and TRBJ2-7; D is unresolved. The CDR3 is made up of 15 amino acids. Germline CDR1 reads SGHVS; CDR2 reads FNYEAQ. V shed 0 bases and J shed 2 bases, with 11 bases lying between them. The CDR3 DNA is TGTGCCAGCAGCTTAGCGTCCTCATCTCCCTACGAGCAGTACTTC. Residues: CASSLASSSPYEQYF.

Many counts were recorded for this clonotype. The chain has TRBV6-2 or TRBV6-3 and TRBJ1-1; no firm D call. Germline loops: CDR1 MNHEY, CDR2 SVGEGT. This CDR3 comprises 14 residues. V shed 4 bases and J shed 0 bases, with 9 bases lying between them. For the CDR3, the DNA is TGTGCCAGCAGTTTAGCTACCATGAACACTGAAGCTTTCTTT. This sequence encodes CASSLATMNTEAFF.

This clonotype has a count of ten or more. The V and J genes are TRBV25-1 and TRBJ2-5, with D perhaps matching TRBD2 (6 bases). The germline V gene has CDR1 MGHDK and CDR2 SYGVNS. The CDR3 covers 14 residues. Trimming stripped 6 bases from V and 4 bases from J, with 15 bases between. The CDR3 sequence: CASRFGGTPETQYF. DNA of the CDR3: TGTGCCAGCAGATTTGGAGGGACCCCAGAGACCCAGTACTTC.

This clonotype showed up many times. The chain links TRBV7-3 to TRBJ2-2; D might be TRBD1 (6 bases). Trimming removed 2 bases at V and 1 base at J, with 8 bases between. Germline lookup yields CDR1 SGHTA and CDR2 FQGTGA. CDR3 size: 15 residues. The CDR3 sequence: CASSLGGQNTGELFF. Written as DNA, the CDR3 is TGTGCCAGCAGCTTAGGGGGACAGAACACCGGGGAGCTGTTTTTT.

This clonotype has a count of ten or more. The CDR3 bases are TGCGCCAGCAGCCCTGAAGGGGGGTTCAATCAGCCCCAGCATTTT. This sequence encodes CASSPEGGFNQPQHF. The rearrangement joins TRBV5-1 to TRBJ1-5; D may be TRBD1 (6 bases). The V end lost 4 bases, the J end lost 3 bases, and 14 bases lay between the germline ends. The CDR3 extends over 15 amino acids. CDR1 and CDR2 (germline): SGHRS, YFSETQ.

The chain has TRBV27 and TRBJ2-7; TRBD2 is a possible D gene (6 bases). The germline V gene encodes CDR1 MNHEY and CDR2 SMNVEV (reference sequence). With 4 bases removed from V and 2 bases from J, the gap between germline ends came to 12 bases. The CDR3 consists of 14 residues. CDR3 sequence: CASSWGSGTYEQYF. The CDR3 DNA reads TGTGCCAGCAGTTGGGGTAGCGGTACCTACGAGCAGTACTTC.

The sample holds many counts of this clonotype. This chain uses TRBV4-1 with TRBJ2-7; D unclear. Per germline, CDR1 MGHRA and CDR2 YSYEKL. The CDR3 is 14 amino acids. V lost 0 bases and J 3 bases, leaving 9 bases between the germline ends. The CDR3 bases are TGCGCCAGCAGCCAAGATCCCCTTGGCTACGAGCAGTACTTC. It translates to CASSQDPLGYEQYF.

Comment on this clonotype: A read error may explain this, as a much larger clone is one base away. The rearrangement joins TRBV29-1 to TRBJ2-3; 8 positions agree with TRBD1. CDR1 and CDR2 (germline): SQVTM, ANQGSEA. CDR3 size: 15 residues. CDR3 bases: TGCAGCGTTGAAGGGCGGACAGGGTCGGCAGATGCGCAGTATTTT. Its translation is CSVEGRTGSADAQYF.

This chain connects TRBV6-6 to TRBJ1-4; D is uncertain. Germline V lookup: CDR1 MNHNY, CDR2 SVGAGI (reference sequence). With 2 bases removed from V and 13 bases from J, the gap between germline ends came to 8 bases. The CDR3 is 11 residues long. CDR3 in amino acids: CASSYNEALFF. CDR3 DNA: TGTGCCAGCAGTTACAACGAGGCACTGTTTTTT.

This clonotype was counted ten times or more. The gene calls are TRBV5-1 and TRBJ2-7, with D uncertain. The CDR3 contains 13 residues. V dropped 6 bases and J dropped 0 bases, with 10 bases sitting between them. Germline loops: CDR1 SGHRS, CDR2 YFSETQ. CDR3 sequence reads: CASTGDSSYEQYF. Written as DNA, the CDR3 is TGCGCCAGCACAGGCGATTCCTCCTACGAGCAGTACTTC.

The chain employs TRBV4-2 and TRBJ2-2, with 8 bases identical to TRBD2. CDR3 size: 16 residues. Germline CDR1 reads LGHNA; CDR2 reads YNFKEQ. The ends lost 3 bases at V and 5 bases at J; junction bases unmatched: 8. The CDR3 sequence: CASSQTRGGRTGELFF. The CDR3 DNA follows: TGTGCCAGCAGCCAGACCCGGGGGGGCCGGACCGGGGAGCTGTTTTTT.

This clonotype was seen at least ten times. V and J are TRBV7-2 and TRBJ1-1; no clear D gene. Trimming pared 0 bases from V and 3 bases from J, leaving 5 bases between. The V gene's germline CDR1 is SGHTA and CDR2 FQGNSA. The CDR3 is 13 residues long. The CDR3 sequence: CASSLAPDTEAFF. The CDR3 DNA reads TGTGCCAGCAGCTTAGCGCCCGACACTGAAGCTTTCTTT.

There are a few counts of this clonotype. The J gene is TRBJ1-1, the V gene TRBV7-6; TRBD1 is a possible D gene (6 bases). The germline V gene encodes CDR1 SGHVS and CDR2 FNYEAQ. Trimming took off 3 bases at V and 4 bases at J, with 18 bases between the two ends. The CDR3 is made up of 16 amino acids. This chain's CDR3 is CASSFDVQGWTTEAFF. The CDR3 DNA follows: TGTGCCAGCAGCTTCGATGTACAGGGATGGACCACTGAAGCTTTCTTT.